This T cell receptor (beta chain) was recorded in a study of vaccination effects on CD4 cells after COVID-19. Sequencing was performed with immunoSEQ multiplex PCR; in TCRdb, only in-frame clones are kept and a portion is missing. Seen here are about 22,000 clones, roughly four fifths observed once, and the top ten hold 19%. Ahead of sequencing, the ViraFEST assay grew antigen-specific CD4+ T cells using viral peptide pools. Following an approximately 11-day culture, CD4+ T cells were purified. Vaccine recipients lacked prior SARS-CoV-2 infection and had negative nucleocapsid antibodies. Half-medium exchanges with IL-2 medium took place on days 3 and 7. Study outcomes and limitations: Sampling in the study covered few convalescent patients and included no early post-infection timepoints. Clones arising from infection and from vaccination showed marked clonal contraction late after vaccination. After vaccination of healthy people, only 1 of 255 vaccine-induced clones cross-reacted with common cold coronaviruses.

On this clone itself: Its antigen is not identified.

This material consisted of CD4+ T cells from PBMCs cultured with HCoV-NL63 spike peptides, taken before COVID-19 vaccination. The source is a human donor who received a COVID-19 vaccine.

The CDR3 sequence is CATSRDKSGSGGWETQYF. The CDR3 region has the DNA TGTGCCACCAGCAGAGATAAATCCGGTAGCGGGGGGTGGGAGACCCAGTACTTC. The chain employs TRBV15 and TRBJ2-5; 10 nucleotides agree with TRBD2. The length of the CDR3 is 18 residues. The germline V gene has CDR1 LNHNV and CDR2 YYDKDF (reference sequence). V dropped 0 bases and J dropped 5; count of bases not matched to a gene: 12.